The sample holds many counts of the clone carrying this T cell receptor (beta chain). Its target is unknown. Every sample yielded at least 6.5 million isolated PBMCs. This sample was taken from a study of blood T cells in healthy people across ages. Study-wide results and limits: Diversity of TCR beta per million T cells declined in a roughly linear way with age. Possibly, changes in expanded clonotypes were confounded because donor CMV status was unknown.

Primers used in a second PCR of roughly 6 to 11 cycles were a sample-barcoded 5' primer and a J-beta primer mix. Each cDNA molecule was tagged by a template-switch adaptor that had 12 random nucleotides. TCRdb itself ran the 5' RACE reads through MiXCR, one entry per CDR3 protein. The profile covers under 1 million distinct CDR3 sequences, with 40% to 50% appearing a single time and around 18% taken by the ten largest. The CDR3 runs 13 residues. The V end was cut by 5 bases, the J end by 4 bases, with 12 bases between. Germline CDR1 and CDR2: PRHDT and FYEKMQ (reference sequence). Sequenced material: blood. The V call is TRBV13, the J call TRBJ2-7; possible D gene TRBD2, 6 bases. This receptor was taken from a man aged 55 to 70 in good health. CDR3 sequence reads: CASSRDSDYEQYF. The CDR3 DNA reads TGTGCCAGCAGCCGGGACTCGGATTACGAGCAGTACTTC.